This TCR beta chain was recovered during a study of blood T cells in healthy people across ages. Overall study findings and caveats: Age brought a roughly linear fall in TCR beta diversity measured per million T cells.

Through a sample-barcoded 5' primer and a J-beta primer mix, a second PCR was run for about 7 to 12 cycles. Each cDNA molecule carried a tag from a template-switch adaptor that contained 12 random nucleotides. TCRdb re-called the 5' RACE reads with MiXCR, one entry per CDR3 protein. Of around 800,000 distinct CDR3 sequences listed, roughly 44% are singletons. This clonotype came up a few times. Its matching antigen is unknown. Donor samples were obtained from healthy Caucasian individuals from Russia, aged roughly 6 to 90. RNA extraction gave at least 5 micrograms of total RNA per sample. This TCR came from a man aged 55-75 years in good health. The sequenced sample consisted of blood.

CDR3 DNA: TGTGCCAGCAGCTTAAGGGGTCCATTCAGTGCGAGTGGAAAACTGTTTTTT. Translated: CASSLRGPFSASGKLFF. The chain combines TRBV11-3 with TRBJ1-4; D may be TRBD1 (5 bases). The CDR3 spans 17 residues. The V end lost 2 bases, the J end lost 10 bases, and 23 bases lay between the germline ends. Germline CDR1 and CDR2: SGHNT and YENEEA.